This TCR beta chain came from a study of blood T cell repertoires in COVID-19. Background on the study: The United States, Italy and Spain were the sources of the acute and convalescent COVID-19 samples. In each case, the material was cDNA or gDNA derived from T cells, B-cell-depleted T cells, or PBMCs.

Original data processing: The assay estimated nucleated cells by amplifying reference gene primers. Sequencing used immunoSEQ multiplex PCR; TCRdb keeps in-frame clones, though not all of them. Clonal size and the V and J genes are those of that table, whereas D and trimming came from the DNA. Of about 160,000 clones in the sample, 60% to 85% were seen once. Germline V gene data show CDR1 as LNHDA and CDR2 as SQIVND (reference sequence). This CDR3 comprises 17 residues. V shed 3 bases, J shed 6 bases, and the junction held 16 bases outside the gene matches. This clonotype originated in a man aged 55 to 69 with acute or convalescent COVID-19. The chain recombines TRBV19 with TRBJ1-2; 7 bases agree with TRBD1. The material sequenced was peripheral blood. The CDR3 nucleotides are TGTGCCAGTAGTATTCAGGGATACCGACAGGGAATCCATGGCTACACCTTC. Translation gives CASSIQGYRQGIHGYTF.